These 4 T cell receptor beta chains came from one sample sequenced in a study of metastatic and nonmetastatic thyroid tumors. Patients were all untreated before their thyroid surgery. TCRdb re-called the PCR reads via MiXCR. The sample consists of about 59,000 clones, roughly 17% of them appearing once. Specimen: blood. The receptor set was obtained from a male donor with papillary thyroid cancer or a benign thyroid nodule (not recorded which). Some clones in this sample may be carry-over from other donors' samples.

This chain links TRBV12-3 or TRBV12-4 with TRBJ1-2; D not certain. V was shortened by 4 bases and J by 4 bases, with 7 bases between the two germline ends. This CDR3 has 12 amino acids. Here the CDR3 DNA reads TGTGCCAGCAGTTCTTCTAGCTATGGCTACACCTTC. Translation: CASSSSSYGYTF.

This clone was seen at least ten times. The V call is TRBV3-1, the J call TRBJ2-3, with TRBD2 matching over 9 bases. CDR1 LGHDT and CDR2 YNNKEL come from the germline V gene (reference sequence). The CDR3 runs to 17 residues. The ends lost 1 base at V and 9 bases at J; junction bases unmatched: 14. For the CDR3, the DNA is TGTGCCAGCAGCCAAGGTCCCGGGACTAGCCTAGAAGAGACGCAGTATTTT. This codes for CASSQGPGTSLEETQYF.

In this sample, this clone turned up many times. The V and J genes are TRBV11-3 and TRBJ2-3, with D possibly matching TRBD2 (5 bases). Germline V gene lookup returns CDR1 SGHNT and CDR2 YENEEA. V was trimmed by 5 bases and J by 2 bases, leaving 17 bases between them. There are 16 residues in the CDR3. CDR3 sequence reads: CASSPQDWEDTDTQYF. The CDR3, as DNA: TGTGCCAGCAGCCCCCAGGACTGGGAAGACACAGATACGCAGTATTTT. The full variable domain, rest sourced from reference TRBV11-3 and TRBJ2-3, is EAGVVQSPRYKIIEKKQPVAFWCNPISGHNTLYWYLQNLGQGPELLIRYENEEAVDDSQLPKDRFSAERLKGVDSTLKIQPAELGDSAVYLCASSPQDWEDTDTQYFGPGTRLTVL.

This clone was picked up many times. The chain has TRBV7-8 and TRBJ2-5; 8 nucleotides agree with TRBD2. CDR1 is SGHVS and CDR2 is FQNEAQ in the germline V gene. J lost 1 base, V lost 1 base, and 8 bases had no gene match. The CDR3 is 17 residues long. The CDR3 reads CASSLVTPGGVQETQYF. CDR3 nucleotides: TGTGCCAGCAGCTTAGTCACGCCCGGGGGGGTCCAAGAGACCCAGTACTTC. The full variable domain, in which reference TRBV7-8 and TRBJ2-5 provide the parts outside the CDR3, is GAGVSQSPRYKVAKRGQDVALRCDPISGHVSLFWYQQALGQGPEFLTYFQNEAQLDKSGLPSDRFFAERPEGSVSTLKIQRTQQEDSAVYLCASSLVTPGGVQETQYFGPGTRLLVL.